Listed here are 25 T cell receptor beta chains from one sample, sequenced in a study of blood T cell repertoires in COVID-19. Measured with immunoSEQ multiplex PCR; TCRdb has only the in-frame clones, and not every one. Of over 55,000 clones listed, around four fifths are singletons. Sequencing was carried out using peripheral blood. The receptors come from a man aged 50 to 59 with active COVID-19.

In DNA form, the CDR3 reads TGTGCCAGCAGCCAGTGGACAGGTCTGAACACCGGGGAGCTGTTTTTT. Encoded protein: CASSQWTGLNTGELFF. V gene TRBV14 combines with J gene TRBJ2-2; 7 bases match TRBD1. Germline CDR1 and CDR2: SGHDN and FVKESK. V lost 3 bases to trimming and J lost 1 base; unmatched junction nucleotides: 5. There are 16 residues in the CDR3.

The chain uses TRBV11-2 and TRBJ2-7, with TRBD2 matching 14 bases. Per germline, CDR1 SGHAT and CDR2 FQNNGV. This CDR3 has 16 amino acids. V trimming: 5 bases; J trimming: 3 bases; junction bases outside the gene matches: 6. The CDR3 sequence: CASSPGLAGAGYEQYF. The CDR3 nucleotides read TGTGCCAGCAGCCCGGGACTAGCGGGAGCGGGCTACGAGCAGTACTTC.

The genes are TRBV20-1 and TRBJ1-1, with unresolved D. The CDR3 length is 11 residues. Trimming left V 0 bases short and J 10 bases short, with 9 bases between. Per the germline V gene, CDR1 is DFQATT and CDR2 is SNEGSKA (reference sequence). The CDR3: CSARDFTGAFF. In DNA, the CDR3 is TGCAGTGCTAGAGATTTTACCGGAGCTTTCTTT.

CDR3 loop: CASSLEDTRNEQFF. DNA for the CDR3: TGTGCCAGCAGTTTAGAGGATACGAGGAATGAGCAGTTCTTC. The rearrangement joins TRBV27 to TRBJ2-1; D call uncertain. Trimming removed 2 bases at V and 7 bases at J, with 12 bases between. Germline V CDR1 and CDR2: MNHEY, SMNVEV (reference sequence). This CDR3 spans 14 amino acids.

The chain recombines TRBV20-1 with TRBJ1-5; TRBD1 aligns across 7 bases. There are 14 residues in the CDR3. J lost 9 bases, V lost 3 bases, and 11 bases had no gene match. Germline CDR1 is DFQATT and CDR2 is SNEGSKA (reference sequence). The CDR3: CSASPGQSLRPQHF. CDR3 DNA sequence: TGCAGTGCTAGTCCGGGACAGTCGTTGCGGCCCCAGCATTTT.

This chain links TRBV19 with TRBJ1-1; TRBD1 matches 8 bases. Germline V gene data show CDR1 as LNHDA and CDR2 as SQIVND (reference sequence). The length of the CDR3 is 14 residues. Trimming removed 5 bases from V and 4 bases from J; junction bases left unmatched: 6. This CDR3 is CASSGQGGGTEAFF. The CDR3 coding sequence is TGTGCCAGTAGTGGACAGGGAGGGGGCACTGAAGCTTTCTTT. Based on the CDR3 plus reference TRBV19 and TRBJ1-1, the full variable domain is DGGITQSPKYLFRKEGQNVTLSCEQNLNHDAMYWYRQDPGQGLRLIYYSQIVNDFQKGDIAEGYSVSREKKESFPLTVTSAQKNPTAFYLCASSGQGGGTEAFFGQGTRLTVV.

The chain has TRBV4-1 and TRBJ2-1; 11 nucleotides align to TRBD2. The CDR3 has 14 residues. V lost 0 bases to trimming and J lost 15 bases; unmatched junction nucleotides: 7. Germline CDR1 reads MGHRA; CDR2 reads YSYEKL. CDR3 loop: CASSQDYSGGALFF. The CDR3 DNA follows: TGCGCCAGCAGCCAAGATTATAGCGGGGGGGCACTGTTCTTC.

This chain joins TRBV28 and TRBJ2-1; tentative D call: TRBD2 (6 bases). V lost 7 bases, J lost 4 bases, and 20 bases lay in between. The V gene's germline CDR1 is MDHEN and CDR2 SYDVKM. This CDR3 region has 16 residues. CDR3 loop: CASTFGGPYSYNEQFF. CDR3 DNA sequence: TGTGCCAGCACCTTCGGGGGTCCCTACTCTTACAATGAGCAGTTCTTC.

The chain recombines TRBV5-4 with TRBJ2-1; D is possibly TRBD2 (7 bases). V dropped 0 bases and J dropped 2 bases, with 9 bases sitting between them. The germline V gene has CDR1 SGHNT and CDR2 YYREEE (reference sequence). The CDR3 covers 15 residues. The CDR3 bases are TGTGCCAGCAGCTTGGGCGGGGGCCCCTACAATGAGCAGTTCTTC. Amino acid sequence: CASSLGGGPYNEQFF.

This clone was seen once. Here the CDR3 DNA reads TGTGCCAGCAGCGTCCGGACAGGGGACAATGAGCAGTTCTTC. This codes for CASSVRTGDNEQFF. This chain links TRBV9 with TRBJ2-1, with TRBD1 matching over 9 bases. The J segment lost 5 bases and the V segment lost 2 bases, leaving 2 bases of the junction unmatched. The germline CDR1 and CDR2 sequences are SGDLS and YYNGEE. This CDR3 is 14 amino acids long.

V usage is TRBV5-1 and J usage is TRBJ2-7; TRBD1 is a possible D gene (5 bases). The V end was cut by 1 base, the J end by 2 bases, with 13 bases between. The CDR3 sequence is 15 residues long. Per germline, CDR1 SGHRS and CDR2 YFSETQ. CDR3 in DNA: TGCGCCAGCAGCTTGTTACCCCAGGGTCCCTACGAGCAGTACTTC. This gives the protein CASSLLPQGPYEQYF.

This clone occurred once. J is TRBJ2-1 and V is TRBV7-2, with D perhaps TRBD2 (5 bases). This CDR3 is built from 16 residues. V was pared by 5 bases and J by 2 bases, with 16 bases between. From germline, CDR1 is SGHTA and CDR2 FQGNSA. This chain's CDR3 is CASSVDRGDAYNEQFF. In DNA form, the CDR3 reads TGTGCCAGCAGCGTAGACCGGGGAGACGCCTACAATGAGCAGTTCTTC.

The rearrangement links TRBV9 to TRBJ1-4, with a weak D call TRBD1 (5 bases). The V gene's germline CDR1 is SGDLS and CDR2 YYNGEE. The CDR3 extends over 15 amino acids. V lost 7 bases and J lost 8, with 21 bases in between. This CDR3 reads CASSTSGRGDEKLFF. DNA for the CDR3: TGTGCCAGCTCTACCTCGGGGAGGGGTGACGAAAAACTGTTTTTT.

V and J are TRBV3-1 (or the pseudogene TRBV3-2) and TRBJ2-7, with D unresolved. Germline loops: CDR1 LGHDT, CDR2 YNNKEL (reference sequence). Between the trimmed V and J ends, which lost 0 bases and 7 bases, there was a span of 13 bases. The CDR3 covers 14 residues. The CDR3 DNA reads as TGTGCCAGCAGCCAAGATGCCGCGGCTAGGGAGCAGTACTTC. Its protein product is CASSQDAAAREQYF.

V usage is TRBV6-1 and J usage is TRBJ2-4, with a possible D match to TRBD2 (5 bases). Trimming left V 4 bases short and J 3 bases short, with 19 bases between. This CDR3 is built from 17 residues. Germline lookup yields CDR1 MNHNS and CDR2 SASEGT. The CDR3 spells CASSGLTGRDGKNIQYF. The CDR3 DNA is TGTGCCAGCAGTGGCCTTACGGGCCGGGATGGCAAAAACATTCAGTACTTC.

This chain uses TRBV12-2 with TRBJ2-5; the table names TRBD1, a call not compared with the DNA. TRBV12-2 has pseudogene status. The CDR3 spans 17 residues. CDR3 region: CASRLGAGQGSQETQYF. In DNA form, the CDR3 reads TGTGCAAGTCGCTTAGGCGCTGGACAGGGAAGCCAAGAGACCCAGTACTTC.

This chain joins TRBV4-3 and TRBJ2-3; 7 bases line up with TRBD2. CDR1 is LGHNA, CDR2 YSLEER, per germline. The CDR3 consists of 16 residues. The V and J ends lost 0 bases and 0 bases, in that order; junction bases with no gene match: 3. CDR3 sequence reads: CASSQDGTTSTDTQYF. CDR3 nucleotide sequence: TGCGCCAGCAGCCAAGATGGGACTACTAGCACAGATACGCAGTATTTT.

The chain is built from TRBV7-3 and TRBJ2-5; no reliable D call. V was trimmed by 1 base and J by 3 bases, leaving 6 bases between them. Germline CDR1 reads SGHTA; CDR2 reads FQGTGA. CDR3 length: 13 amino acids. In DNA form, the CDR3 reads TGTGCCAGCAGCTTAAACTCTAAAGAGACCCAGTACTTC. Translating it yields CASSLNSKETQYF.

This clone came up a few times. The chain uses TRBV7-9 and TRBJ2-1; the match to TRBD2 covers 12 bases. Germline CDR1 is SEHNR and CDR2 is FQNEAQ (reference sequence). CDR3 length equals 15 residues. Trimming removed 4 bases from V and 7 bases from J; junction bases left unmatched: 5. CDR3 residues: CASSWATSGRNEQFF. The CDR3 DNA reads TGTGCCAGCAGCTGGGCGACTAGCGGGAGAAATGAGCAGTTCTTC.

In its sample, this clone was seen once. For the CDR3, the DNA is TGTGCCAGCCGGTCCCCGGTAACAGTGGCCTACACCTTC. Encoded protein: CASRSPVTVAYTF. The gene calls are TRBV5-4 and TRBJ1-2; D not certain. This CDR3 region has 13 residues. CDR1 and CDR2 from the germline V gene are SGHNT and YYREEE (reference sequence). V dropped 7 bases and J dropped 10 bases, with 20 bases sitting between them.

The rearrangement links TRBV7-9 to TRBJ2-1, with TRBD2 identical over 8 bases. With 5 bases clipped from V and 4 bases from J, the junction kept 13 bases outside the gene matches. In germline, CDR1 is SEHNR, CDR2 FQNEAQ (reference sequence). The CDR3 extends over 17 amino acids. CDR3 protein: CASSGTQGTSGYNEQFF. CDR3 coding DNA: TGTGCCAGCAGCGGGACTCAAGGAACTAGCGGTTACAATGAGCAGTTCTTC.

This chain links TRBV15 with TRBJ1-1; 11 positions match TRBD1. The junction had 7 bases not matched to a gene; V was cut back by 0 bases and J by 7 bases. The CDR3 runs to 16 residues. Germline CDR1 reads LNHNV; CDR2 reads YYDKDF (reference sequence). Written as DNA, the CDR3 is TGTGCCACCAGCAGAGATCATGGACAGGGGGCCGATGAAGCTTTCTTT. Protein product: CATSRDHGQGADEAFF. The full variable domain, its missing parts supplied by reference TRBV15 and TRBJ1-1, is DAMVIQNPRYQVTQFGKPVTLSCSQTLNHNVMYWYQQKSSQAPKLLFHYYDKDFNNEADTPDNFQSRRPNTSFCFLDIRSPGLGDTAMYLCATSRDHGQGADEAFFGQGTRLTVV.

The chain employs TRBV4-2 and TRBJ2-2; 7 bases are shared with TRBD1. Germline trimming cut 0 bases from V and 3 bases from J; bases unmatched to any gene: 7. CDR1 is LGHNA, CDR2 YNFKEQ, per germline. The CDR3 extends over 17 amino acids. Here the CDR3 DNA reads TGTGCCAGCAGCCAAGATGTATTAGGGGGCGACACCGGGGAGCTGTTTTTT. It encodes CASSQDVLGGDTGELFF.

CDR3 nucleotide sequence: TGTGCCTGGAGGGTCAGACAGCGGGGGCGGGCCGAGCAGTACTTC. Amino acids: CAWRVRQRGRAEQYF. V usage is TRBV30 and J usage is TRBJ2-7; 8 bases are a match to TRBD2. Germline V lookup: CDR1 GTSNPN, CDR2 SVGIG (reference sequence). CDR3 length equals 15 residues. The ends lost 3 bases at V and 6 bases at J; junction bases unmatched: 13.

V gene TRBV3-1 (or the pseudogene TRBV3-2) combines with J gene TRBJ2-3, with D perhaps matching TRBD2 (5 bases). V lost 0 bases to trimming and J lost 4 bases, with 11 bases between them. CDR1 and CDR2 from the germline V gene are LGHDT and YNNKEL (reference sequence). The CDR3 has 15 amino acids. Here the CDR3 reads CASSQDLEVADTQYF. The CDR3 bases are TGTGCCAGCAGCCAAGATTTGGAGGTGGCAGATACGCAGTATTTT.